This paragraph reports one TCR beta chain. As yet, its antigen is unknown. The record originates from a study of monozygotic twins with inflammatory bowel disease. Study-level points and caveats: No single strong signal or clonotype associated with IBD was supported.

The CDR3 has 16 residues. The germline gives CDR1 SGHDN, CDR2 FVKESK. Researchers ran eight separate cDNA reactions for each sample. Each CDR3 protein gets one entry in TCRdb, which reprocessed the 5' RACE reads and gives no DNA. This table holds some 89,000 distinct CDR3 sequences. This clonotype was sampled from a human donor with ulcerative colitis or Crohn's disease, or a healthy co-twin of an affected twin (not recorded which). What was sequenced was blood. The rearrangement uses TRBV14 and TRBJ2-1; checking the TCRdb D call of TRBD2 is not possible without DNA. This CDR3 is CASSRTSGGTYNEQFF.